Presented here are 28 T cell receptor beta chains from one specimen sequenced in a study of blood T cell repertoires in COVID-19. The protocol was immunoSEQ multiplex PCR, while the TCRdb copy is restricted to in-frame clones and leaves out a portion. The sample holds 150,000 or so clones; roughly 80% are singletons and the top ten take approximately 30%. The specimen sequenced was peripheral blood. The receptors shown here come from a woman aged 60 to 75 with acute or convalescent COVID-19.

The V and J genes are TRBV29-1 and TRBJ2-3; maybe TRBD1 (5 bases). In germline, CDR1 is SQVTM, CDR2 ANQGSEA. The CDR3 contains 12 residues. V was shortened by 2 bases and J by 4 bases, with 7 bases between the two germline ends. The CDR3 protein is CSVERGPDTQYF. The CDR3 DNA reads as TGCAGCGTTGAAAGGGGCCCAGATACGCAGTATTTT.

This clone showed up just once. The V and J genes are TRBV27 and TRBJ1-6; D is possibly TRBD1 (6 bases). Germline CDR1 and CDR2: MNHEY and SMNVEV (reference sequence). This CDR3 is built from 13 residues. V was clipped by 6 bases and J by 9 bases, with 12 bases between them. The CDR3 protein is CASRATGRSPLHF. CDR3 DNA sequence: TGTGCCAGCAGGGCGACAGGACGTTCACCCCTCCACTTT.

The chain couples TRBV30 to TRBJ2-3; possibly TRBD2 for D (5 bases). This CDR3 has 11 amino acids. The V gene's germline CDR1 is GTSNPN and CDR2 SVGIG (reference sequence). Between the trimmed V and J ends, which lost 3 bases and 8 bases, there was a span of 9 bases. The CDR3 here is CAWSPRGTQYF. The CDR3, as DNA: TGTGCCTGGAGCCCCCGGGGTACGCAGTATTTT. The complete variable domain, with remaining parts taken from reference TRBV30 and TRBJ2-3, reads SQTIHQWPATLVQPVGSPLSLECTVEGTSNPNLYWYRQAAGRGLQLLFYSVGIGQISSEVPQNLSASRPQDRQFILSSKKLLLSDSGFYLCAWSPRGTQYFGPGTRLTVL.

The chain joins TRBV19 to TRBJ2-3, with a weak D call TRBD1 (5 bases). This CDR3 is 13 amino acids long. Germline V lookup: CDR1 LNHDA, CDR2 SQIVND (reference sequence). V was clipped by 3 bases and J by 6 bases, with 10 bases between them. CDR3 residues: CASSMTVRDTQYF. The DNA for the CDR3 is TGTGCCAGTAGTATGACAGTCCGGGATACGCAGTATTTT.

The chain uses TRBV21-1 and TRBJ2-2; the table assigns TRBD1, which was not confirmed against the DNA. TRBV21-1 represents a pseudogene. This CDR3 spans 20 amino acids. CDR3 DNA sequence: TGTGCCAGCAGCAAACGACAACGCCCAGGACAGGGAAAGTATACCGGGGAGCTGTTTTTT. It codes for CASSKRQRPGQGKYTGELFF.

V and J are TRBV9 and TRBJ1-3; D gene unclear. The V gene's germline CDR1 is SGDLS and CDR2 YYNGEE. The CDR3 has 15 amino acids. Deletions cut 3 bases from V and 0 bases from J, with 10 bases between. CDR3 loop: CASSAPAGSGNTIYF. CDR3 coding DNA: TGTGCCAGCAGCGCGCCCGCGGGCTCTGGAAACACCATATATTTT. The full variable domain, rest sourced from reference TRBV9 and TRBJ1-3, is DSGVTQTPKHLITATGQRVTLRCSPRSGDLSVYWYQQSLDQGLQFLIQYYNGEERAKGNILERFSAQQFPDLHSELNLSSLELGDSALYFCASSAPAGSGNTIYFGEGSWLTVV.

The rearrangement links TRBV19 to TRBJ2-1; TRBD1 aligns across 9 bases. V was pared by 3 bases and J by 10 bases, with 7 bases of the junction left unmatched. CDR1 is LNHDA, CDR2 SQIVND, per germline (reference sequence). This CDR3 region has 14 residues. The DNA of the CDR3 is TGTGCCAGTAGTATCCAACAGGGGGCTGGAGAGCAGTTCTTC. This translates into CASSIQQGAGEQFF.

V is TRBV6-5 and J is TRBJ2-7; TRBD1 matches at 7 bases. V lost 0 bases to trimming and J lost 1 base; unmatched junction nucleotides: 6. From germline, CDR1 is MNHEY and CDR2 SVGAGI. The CDR3 has 16 amino acids. CDR3 nucleotides: TGTGCCAGCAGTTACTCCAGTGCCAGGGGGTCCTACGAGCAGTACTTC. Its translation: CASSYSSARGSYEQYF.

The V and J genes are TRBV30 and TRBJ1-3; D remains unclear. The CDR3 runs 13 residues. Looked up from germline, CDR1 is GTSNPN and CDR2 is SVGIG (reference sequence). Trimming took off 7 bases at V and 4 bases at J, with 14 bases between the two ends. Here the CDR3 reads CASRRAPGNTIYF. The CDR3 DNA reads as TGTGCCTCCCGGAGAGCTCCCGGAAACACCATATATTTT.

This chain uses TRBV18 with TRBJ1-5; 10 bases map to TRBD1. V was pared by 4 bases and J by 2 bases, with 5 bases of the junction left unmatched. The germline V gene encodes CDR1 KGHSH and CDR2 LQKENI. The CDR3 runs 16 residues. DNA for the CDR3: TGTGCCAGCTCACAGCGGGGGACAGGGGGCAATCAGCCCCAGCATTTT. Its translation: CASSQRGTGGNQPQHF.

J is TRBJ2-7 and V is TRBV2, with 8 positions matching TRBD1. The germline V gene has CDR1 SNHLY and CDR2 FYNNEI. This CDR3 is built from 21 residues. With 8 bases clipped from V and 0 bases from J, the junction kept 27 bases outside the gene matches. The CDR3 loop reads CASLTRGTGASRGRDSYEQYF. CDR3 DNA: TGTGCCAGCCTAACAAGGGGGACAGGAGCCTCTCGAGGGAGAGACTCCTACGAGCAGTACTTC.

The DNA of the CDR3 is TGCAGCGTTTTTAAGGGGATGGCAATGAACACTGAAGCTTTCTTT. This translates into CSVFKGMAMNTEAFF. The V call is TRBV29-1, the J call TRBJ1-1, with D tentatively TRBD1 (5 bases). This CDR3 is built from 15 residues. Between the trimmed V and J ends, which lost 5 bases and 0 bases, there was a span of 16 bases. CDR1 SQVTM and CDR2 ANQGSEA come from the germline V gene.

The chain uses TRBV15 and TRBJ2-2; TRBD1 matches 8 bases. The germline V gene encodes CDR1 LNHNV and CDR2 YYDKDF (reference sequence). Losses at the gene ends were 0 bases for V and 4 bases for J; bases not matched to a gene: 16. This CDR3 region has 20 residues. The CDR3 DNA reads as TGTGCCACCAGCAGAGATCCCGGAACGACAGGGGTTCGCGGCACCGGGGAGCTGTTTTTT. This sequence encodes CATSRDPGTTGVRGTGELFF.

V and J are TRBV6-5 and TRBJ1-4; weak D call: TRBD1 (6 bases). The CDR3 has 13 residues. V lost 5 bases and J 7 bases, leaving 11 bases between the germline ends. Germline values: CDR1 MNHEY, CDR2 SVGAGI. The CDR3 bases are TGTGCCAGCAGTCGTCGCAGGGGTGAAAAACTGTTTTTT. Translated, it gives CASSRRRGEKLFF.

This clone was observed a handful of times. The V gene is TRBV30, the J gene TRBJ1-5; D might be TRBD1 (6 bases). Germline V gives CDR1 GTSNPN, CDR2 SVGIG (reference sequence). The CDR3 is 13 amino acids. Trimming stripped 1 base from V and 9 bases from J, with 13 bases between. CDR3 coding DNA: TGTGCCTGGAGTGACAGGGCTCCCGGGCCCCAGCATTTT. Its protein is CAWSDRAPGPQHF.

The chain has TRBV9 and TRBJ2-1; D is unresolved. From germline, CDR1 is SGDLS and CDR2 YYNGEE. There are 15 residues in the CDR3. V gave up 0 bases and J gave up 4 bases, with 11 bases separating them. The CDR3 nucleotides are TGTGCCAGCAGCGTAGCCGCTCTATTATACAATGAGCAGTTCTTC. This gives the protein CASSVAALLYNEQFF.

This clone was detected only once. Here the CDR3 reads CASSLVSGSNSPLHF. The CDR3, as DNA: TGTGCCAGCAGCTTAGTTTCTGGCTCTAATTCACCCCTCCACTTT. The chain employs TRBV7-9 and TRBJ1-6; D not resolved. With 1 base removed from V and 6 bases from J, the gap between germline ends came to 10 bases. The germline V gene encodes CDR1 SEHNR and CDR2 FQNEAQ (reference sequence). CDR3 length: 15 amino acids.

The rearrangement uses TRBV27 and TRBJ1-1; 9 positions agree with TRBD1. The CDR3 totals 16 residues. From germline, CDR1 is MNHEY and CDR2 SMNVEV (reference sequence). With 4 bases clipped from V and 1 base from J, the junction kept 7 bases outside the gene matches. CDR3 residues: CASSSFPGQGNTEAFF. CDR3 DNA: TGTGCCAGCAGTTCCTTCCCGGGACAGGGGAACACTGAAGCTTTCTTT.

The J gene is TRBJ2-7, the V gene TRBV2, with D unclear. There are 12 residues in the CDR3. In germline, CDR1 is SNHLY, CDR2 FYNNEI. The V end lost 5 bases, the J end lost 6 bases, and 11 bases lay between the germline ends. CDR3 nucleotides: TGTGCCAGCAGTCCAGACACTCCCGAGCAGTACTTC. Translating it yields CASSPDTPEQYF.

The chain couples TRBV2 to TRBJ2-5; a possible D gene is TRBD1 (5 bases). The length of the CDR3 is 13 residues. Trimming shortened V by 4 bases and J by 5 bases, and 11 bases separated the two germline ends. Germline loops: CDR1 SNHLY, CDR2 FYNNEI. CDR3 loop: CASSGGLRETQYF. In DNA form, the CDR3 reads TGTGCCAGCAGTGGGGGCCTACGGGAGACCCAGTACTTC.

The chain has TRBV19 and TRBJ1-1; 7 bases are shared with TRBD1. Germline assignment: CDR1 LNHDA and CDR2 SQIVND (reference sequence). This CDR3 is 13 amino acids long. Trimming cost V 6 bases and J 8 bases; bases outside gene matches: 9. CDR3 bases: TGTGCCAGTAGCTTGATCCGGGACAGAGAAGCTTTCTTT. This sequence encodes CASSLIRDREAFF.

CDR3: CASSRLAGGSAETQYF. CDR3 bases: TGTGCCAGCAGCCGACTAGCGGGGGGGTCAGCGGAGACCCAGTACTTC. The chain combines TRBV3-1 (or the pseudogene TRBV3-2) with TRBJ2-5, with 14 bases aligning to TRBD2. After removal of 4 bases from V and 5 bases from J, the junction contained 6 bases not matched to a gene. CDR3 length: 16 amino acids. Germline V gives CDR1 LGHDT, CDR2 YNNKEL (reference sequence).

The rearrangement joins TRBV4-2 to TRBJ1-5, with 8 bases identical to TRBD1. V dropped 0 bases and J dropped 6; count of bases not matched to a gene: 4. This CDR3 has 15 residues. CDR1 and CDR2 (germline): LGHNA, YNFKEQ. The CDR3 nucleotides are TGTGCCAGCAGCCAAGAGACAGGGGAAAGTCAGCCCCAGCATTTT. Translating it yields CASSQETGESQPQHF.

The chain combines TRBV11-3 with TRBJ2-1; 9 bases align to TRBD2. CDR3 length: 17 amino acids. Unmatched junction bases numbered 7, after V lost 1 base and J lost 3 bases. Germline CDR1 reads SGHNT; CDR2 reads YENEEA. CDR3 residues: CASSLVGGGEDYNEQFF. CDR3 coding DNA: TGTGCCAGCAGCTTAGTTGGCGGGGGGGAAGACTACAATGAGCAGTTCTTC. The variable domain in full, with the rest retrieved from reference TRBV11-3 and TRBJ2-1, is EAGVVQSPRYKIIEKKQPVAFWCNPISGHNTLYWYLQNLGQGPELLIRYENEEAVDDSQLPKDRFSAERLKGVDSTLKIQPAELGDSAVYLCASSLVGGGEDYNEQFFGPGTRLTVL.

The V gene is TRBV11-2, the J gene TRBJ1-2, with 8 bases fitting TRBD1. Germline trimming cut 5 bases from V and 7 bases from J; bases unmatched to any gene: 6. Germline CDR1 and CDR2: SGHAT and FQNNGV. This CDR3 is 13 amino acids long. The CDR3 bases are TGTGCCAGCAGCGGACAGGGTATCAGTGGCTACACCTTC. Protein product: CASSGQGISGYTF.

The chain recombines TRBV5-6 with TRBJ1-2; tentative D call: TRBD1 (5 bases). CDR1 and CDR2 (germline): SGHDT, YYEEEE. The V and J ends lost 0 bases and 4 bases respectively, with 13 bases between them. This CDR3 spans 15 amino acids. The CDR3 protein is CASSLGFRVPYGYTF. The CDR3 bases are TGTGCCAGCAGCTTGGGATTCAGGGTGCCCTATGGCTACACCTTC.

This clone was detected a few times. The gene calls are TRBV3-1 (or the pseudogene TRBV3-2) and TRBJ1-2; 8 positions agree with TRBD1. The CDR3 is 15 residues long. J gave up 7 bases and V 0 bases, and 7 bases lay outside the gene matches. Germline CDR1 LGHDT, CDR2 YNNKEL (reference sequence). The CDR3 sequence is CASSQDRSGGRGYTF. The CDR3 DNA follows: TGTGCCAGCAGCCAAGATCGGTCAGGGGGCCGTGGCTACACCTTC.

The gene calls are TRBV7-2 and TRBJ2-4; possibly TRBD2 for D (7 bases). The CDR3 loop spans 17 amino acids. Germline-derived CDR1 and CDR2 are SGHTA and FQGNSA. V shed 7 bases and J shed 4 bases, with 23 bases lying between them. Here the CDR3 reads CASNRPAGANRKNIQYF. CDR3 nucleotide sequence: TGTGCCAGCAACCGCCCGGCGGGGGCAAACAGGAAAAACATTCAGTACTTC.